The 22 T cell receptor beta chains below come from one sample, sequenced in a study of T-cell reconstitution after alpha-beta-depleted transplantation in children. Library preparation (for TCRbeta) was performed with unique molecular identifiers. MiXCR was run by TCRdb on the PCR reads, yielding one entry per CDR3 protein. The sample has approximately 800,000 distinct CDR3 sequences, about 15% seen once. The source was PBMCs, mostly from graft donor cells, collected 360 days after TCRalphabeta/CD19-depleted stem cell transplant. All receptors derive from a male patient aged 5 to 17 who had a stem cell transplant for acute lymphoblastic leukemia, so the T cells may come from the graft donor.

The V gene is TRBV11-2, the J gene TRBJ2-7, with TRBD2 matching 8 bases. This CDR3 spans 15 amino acids. Germline V gene sequence: CDR1 SGHAT, CDR2 FQNNGV. The trim removed 0 bases at V and 4 bases at J, leaving 5 bases unmatched. CDR3 bases: TGTGCCAGCAGCTTAGATGTTGGACTAGCATACGAGCAGTACTTC. Translated, it gives CASSLDVGLAYEQYF.

This clonotype was detected ten times or more. The chain links TRBV9 to TRBJ2-7, with 8 bases fitting TRBD1. The length of the CDR3 is 14 residues. V lost 4 bases, J lost 7 bases, and 10 bases stayed unmatched. CDR1 SGDLS and CDR2 YYNGEE come from the germline V gene. CDR3 sequence: CASSFGTGGLEQYF. CDR3 DNA: TGTGCCAGCAGCTTCGGGACAGGAGGACTAGAGCAGTACTTC. The whole variable domain, remainder taken from reference TRBV9 and TRBJ2-7, is DSGVTQTPKHLITATGQRVTLRCSPRSGDLSVYWYQQSLDQGLQFLIQYYNGEERAKGNILERFSAQQFPDLHSELNLSSLELGDSALYFCASSFGTGGLEQYFGPGTRLTVT.

This clonotype was seen a handful of times. This chain joins TRBV7-8 and TRBJ2-1, with TRBD2 matching 9 bases. Germline V CDR1 and CDR2: SGHVS, FQNEAQ. The V gene end was trimmed by 5 bases and the J gene end by 2 bases; junction bases not matched to a gene: 4. The CDR3 is 15 residues long. CDR3 in amino acids: CASSAREGPYNEQFF. DNA for the CDR3: TGTGCCAGCAGCGCGCGGGAGGGCCCCTACAATGAGCAGTTCTTC.

The V gene is TRBV7-2, the J gene TRBJ1-5; D unresolved. V lost 6 bases and J lost 5, with 14 bases in between. The CDR3 runs to 14 residues. CDR1 is SGHTA and CDR2 is FQGNSA in the germline V gene. The CDR3 spells CASSPGRWDQPQHF. CDR3 in DNA: TGTGCCAGCAGTCCCGGGAGGTGGGATCAGCCCCAGCATTTT.

J is TRBJ1-2 and V is TRBV18, with D hard to call. V was clipped by 2 bases and J by 4 bases, with 11 bases between them. Germline V gene data show CDR1 as KGHSH and CDR2 as LQKENI. The CDR3 has 14 residues. CDR3: CASSPETAIYGYTF. As DNA, the CDR3 is TGTGCCAGCTCACCAGAGACGGCAATCTATGGCTACACCTTC.

V and J are TRBV20-1 and TRBJ2-1, with a weak D call TRBD2 (6 bases). Looked up from germline, CDR1 is DFQATT and CDR2 is SNEGSKA (reference sequence). Trimming pared 1 base from V and 9 bases from J, leaving 13 bases between. The CDR3 is 13 residues long. CDR3 protein: CSARVKAGTEQFF. CDR3 nucleotide sequence: TGCAGTGCTAGAGTTAAGGCGGGAACTGAGCAGTTCTTC.

This clonotype was detected a few times. The chain joins TRBV7-3 to TRBJ2-3, with D perhaps matching TRBD2 (6 bases). The CDR3 runs to 12 residues. Germline CDR1 SGHTA, CDR2 FQGTGA. Trimming shortened V by 5 bases and J by 8 bases, and 11 bases separated the two germline ends. The CDR3 coding sequence is TGTGCCAGCAGCCCATCGGGGGTTACGCAGTATTTT. Translating it yields CASSPSGVTQYF.

This rearrangement joins TRBV10-3 to TRBJ2-5; no clear D. The germline CDR1 and CDR2 sequences are ENHRY and SYGVKD. The germline V and J ends were trimmed by 2 bases and 5 bases, with 9 bases remaining between them. There are 13 residues in the CDR3. The CDR3 DNA follows: TGTGCCATCAGTGAGGTAGTGCGGGAGACCCAGTACTTC. Amino acids: CAISEVVRETQYF.

This clonotype was counted many times. The chain joins TRBV15 to TRBJ2-7, with D perhaps matching TRBD2 (5 bases). The germline CDR1 and CDR2 sequences are LNHNV and YYDKDF (reference sequence). There are 16 residues in the CDR3. The V end lost 0 bases, the J end lost 0 bases, and 12 bases lay between the germline ends. The CDR3 DNA is TGTGCCACCAGCAGAGACAAGGGAGTCGCCTCCTACGAGCAGTACTTC. It encodes CATSRDKGVASYEQYF.

J is TRBJ2-7 and V is TRBV15; 11 bases map to TRBD2. Germline V lookup: CDR1 LNHNV, CDR2 YYDKDF (reference sequence). V lost 5 bases, J lost 0 bases, and 15 bases stayed unmatched. The CDR3 is 19 residues long. For the CDR3, the DNA is TGTGCCACCAGCGGCCGTTCGTCTAGCGGGAGGAGAACCTCCTACGAGCAGTACTTC. As protein: CATSGRSSSGRRTSYEQYF.

This clonotype has a handful of counts. This chain joins TRBV12-3 or TRBV12-4 and TRBJ2-1; D gene uncertain. This CDR3 comprises 18 residues. V lost 5 bases to trimming and J lost 0 bases, with 20 bases between them. CDR3 DNA sequence: TGTGCCAGCAGTCCTACCCCTTACAGTGAAAGCTCCTACAATGAGCAGTTCTTC. It encodes CASSPTPYSESSYNEQFF.

This clonotype has a count of ten or more. The DNA for the CDR3 is TGTGCCAGCAGCTCCCGGGGGATCCGGCAAGAGACCCAGTACTTC. It codes for CASSSRGIRQETQYF. The rearrangement joins TRBV7-9 to TRBJ2-5; maybe TRBD2 (6 bases). Germline CDR1 and CDR2: SEHNR and FQNEAQ (reference sequence). CDR3 size: 15 residues. The V end was cut by 4 bases, the J end by 2 bases, with 14 bases between.

The table lists this clonotype with a few counts. The chain is built from TRBV6-1 and TRBJ2-1, with D unresolved. Germline V gene data show CDR1 as MNHNS and CDR2 as SASEGT. V shed 9 bases and J shed 0 bases, with 15 bases lying between them. CDR3 size: 15 residues. The CDR3 nucleotides read TGTGCCAGTCGCGCCGGCGGATACTCCTACAATGAGCAGTTCTTC. This sequence encodes CASRAGGYSYNEQFF.

This clonotype appeared a few times. The chain is built from TRBV5-1 and TRBJ2-7, with a possible D match to TRBD1 (6 bases). Deletions cut 2 bases from V and 1 base from J, with 10 bases between. Germline V gene lookup returns CDR1 SGHRS and CDR2 YFSETQ. The CDR3 extends over 14 amino acids. The CDR3 nucleotides read TGCGCCAGCAGCTTCTGGACAGTTTCCTACGAGCAGTACTTC. It translates to CASSFWTVSYEQYF.

This clonotype was counted a few times. The chain recombines TRBV5-1 with TRBJ2-7; tentatively, D is TRBD1 or TRBD2 (5 bases each). This CDR3 region has 14 residues. Trimming cost V 0 bases and J 2 bases, with 9 bases left between them. Per the germline V gene, CDR1 is SGHRS and CDR2 is YFSETQ. The CDR3 loop reads CASSLGDVTYEQYF. The DNA of the CDR3 is TGCGCCAGCAGCTTGGGGGACGTAACCTACGAGCAGTACTTC.

This clonotype was picked up a small number of times. The chain is built from TRBV7-9 and TRBJ2-7; 9 bases line up with TRBD1. Germline trimming cut 2 bases from V and 4 bases from J; bases unmatched to any gene: 6. Per germline, CDR1 SEHNR and CDR2 FQNEAQ (reference sequence). This CDR3 region has 15 residues. CDR3 in amino acids: CASSLFRQGDYEQYF. CDR3 DNA sequence: TGTGCCAGCAGCTTATTCCGACAGGGGGATTACGAGCAGTACTTC.

The rearrangement uses TRBV20-1 and TRBJ2-4; TRBD1 matches 8 bases. Germline loops: CDR1 DFQATT, CDR2 SNEGSKA (reference sequence). The CDR3 has 14 amino acids. V lost 5 bases and J lost 3; bases outside the gene matches: 6. The DNA for the CDR3 is TGCAGTGCTCCCGGACAGGGCCACAAAAACATTCAGTACTTC. It specifies CSAPGQGHKNIQYF.

In its sample, this clonotype was seen a few times. The V and J genes are TRBV18 and TRBJ2-4; D ambiguous. CDR1 is KGHSH, CDR2 LQKENI, per germline. CDR3 length equals 16 residues. Trimming cost V 1 base and J 0 bases, with 10 bases left between them. In DNA, the CDR3 is TGTGCCAGCTCACCACTAGACGGGTTAGCCAAAAACATTCAGTACTTC. This encodes CASSPLDGLAKNIQYF.

In its sample, this clonotype was seen a few times. The chain employs TRBV29-1 and TRBJ2-7; D call uncertain. This CDR3 spans 11 amino acids. The germline V gene encodes CDR1 SQVTM and CDR2 ANQGSEA. V was pared by 4 bases and J by 3 bases, with 7 bases between. CDR3 in DNA: TGCAGCGTTGTGGAAAACTACGAGCAGTACTTC. Its protein is CSVVENYEQYF.

This clonotype was observed many times. J is TRBJ2-1 and V is TRBV12-3 or TRBV12-4; the D is unclear. V dropped 2 bases and J dropped 5 bases, with 13 bases sitting between them. The CDR3 is 15 amino acids. The CDR3 nucleotides read TGTGCCAGCAGTTTATCCCGGGCACTGGACAATGAGCAGTTCTTC. The encoded protein is CASSLSRALDNEQFF.

There are a few counts of this clonotype. The V gene is TRBV7-3, the J gene TRBJ2-7; 7 bases align to TRBD1. The CDR3 has 13 amino acids. The trim removed 1 base at V and 5 bases at J, leaving 2 bases unmatched. CDR1 SGHTA and CDR2 FQGTGA come from the germline V gene. Here the CDR3 reads CASSLNGQDEQYF. In DNA, the CDR3 is TGTGCCAGCAGCTTAAACGGACAGGACGAGCAGTACTTC.

J is TRBJ2-7 and V is TRBV4-1; TRBD2 aligns across 8 bases. Trimming cost V 2 bases and J 7 bases; bases outside gene matches: 16. Germline-derived CDR1 and CDR2 are MGHRA and YSYEKL. The CDR3 is 17 residues long. Here the CDR3 reads CASSQSGGGGRTGEQYF. CDR3 DNA: TGCGCCAGCAGCCAATCGGGAGGCGGCGGGAGGACGGGGGAGCAGTACTTC.